The sequence of this T cell receptor (beta chain) was determined in a study of OX40 agonist ivuxolimab in advanced cancers. Overall study: A diagnosis of hepatocellular carcinoma, melanoma, renal cell or head and neck cancer was present in dose-escalation patients. Study results and caveats: Compared with CD4+, CD8+ T cells on average had more expanded clones.

Sequencing used immunoSEQ multiplex PCR; TCRdb keeps in-frame clones, though not all of them. The sample contains about 33,000 clones, about 88% of which appear only once. Turning to this clone: The antigen is not known.

Trimming removed 3 bases from V and 0 bases from J, with 9 bases in between. Germline CDR1 SNHLY, CDR2 FYNNEI. The CDR3 sequence is 14 residues long. This receptor was taken from an adult with an advanced solid tumor such as melanoma, head and neck, liver or kidney cancer. This specimen consisted of CD4+ or CD8+ T cells sorted from blood, obtained in a trial of the OX40 agonist ivuxolimab. The chain combines TRBV2 with TRBJ2-7, with a tentative D call TRBD1 (6 bases). Here the CDR3 DNA reads TGTGCCAGCAGTGATGAGGGGGACTCCTACGAGCAGTACTTC. It specifies CASSDEGDSYEQYF.